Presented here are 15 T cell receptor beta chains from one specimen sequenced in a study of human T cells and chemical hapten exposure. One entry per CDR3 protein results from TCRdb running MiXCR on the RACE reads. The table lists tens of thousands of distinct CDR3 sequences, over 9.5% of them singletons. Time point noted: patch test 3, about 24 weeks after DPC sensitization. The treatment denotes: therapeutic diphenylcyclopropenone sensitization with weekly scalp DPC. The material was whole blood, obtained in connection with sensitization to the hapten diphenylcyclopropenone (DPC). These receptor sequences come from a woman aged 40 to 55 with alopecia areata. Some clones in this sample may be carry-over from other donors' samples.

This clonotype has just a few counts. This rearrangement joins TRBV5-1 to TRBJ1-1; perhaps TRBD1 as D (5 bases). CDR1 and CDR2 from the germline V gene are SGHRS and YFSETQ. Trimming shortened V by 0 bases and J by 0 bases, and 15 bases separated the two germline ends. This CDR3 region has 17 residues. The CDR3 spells CASSLGSTVAMNTEAFF. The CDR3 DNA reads TGCGCCAGCAGCTTGGGGTCGACAGTGGCCATGAACACTGAAGCTTTCTTT.

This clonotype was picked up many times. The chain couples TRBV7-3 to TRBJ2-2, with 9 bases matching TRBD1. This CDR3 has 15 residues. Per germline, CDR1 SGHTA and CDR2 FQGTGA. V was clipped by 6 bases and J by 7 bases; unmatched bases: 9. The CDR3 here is CASRVGTGLGGELFF. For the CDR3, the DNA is TGTGCCAGCAGGGTCGGGACAGGGCTCGGCGGGGAGCTGTTTTTT.

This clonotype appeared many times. The CDR3 spells CASSLGTATNEKLFF. CDR3 DNA: TGTGCCAGCAGCTTAGGGACCGCAACTAATGAAAAACTGTTTTTT. This chain joins TRBV7-6 and TRBJ1-4, with D hard to call. With 1 base removed from V and 0 bases from J, the gap between germline ends came to 6 bases. This CDR3 is 15 amino acids long. The germline V gene encodes CDR1 SGHVS and CDR2 FNYEAQ.

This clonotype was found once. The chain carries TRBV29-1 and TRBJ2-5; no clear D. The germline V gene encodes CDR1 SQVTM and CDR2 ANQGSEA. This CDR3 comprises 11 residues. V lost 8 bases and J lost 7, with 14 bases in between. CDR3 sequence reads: CSYWRSRTQYF. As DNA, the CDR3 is TGCAGCTACTGGCGATCACGGACCCAGTACTTC.

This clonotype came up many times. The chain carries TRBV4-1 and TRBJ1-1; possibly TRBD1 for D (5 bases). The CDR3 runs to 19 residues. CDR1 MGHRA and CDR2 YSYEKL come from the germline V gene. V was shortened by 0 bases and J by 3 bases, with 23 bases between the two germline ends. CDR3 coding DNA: TGCGCCAGCAGCCAAGAGCTGGGGACGGCTTTGGCAGCGGACACTGAAGCTTTCTTT. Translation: CASSQELGTALAADTEAFF.

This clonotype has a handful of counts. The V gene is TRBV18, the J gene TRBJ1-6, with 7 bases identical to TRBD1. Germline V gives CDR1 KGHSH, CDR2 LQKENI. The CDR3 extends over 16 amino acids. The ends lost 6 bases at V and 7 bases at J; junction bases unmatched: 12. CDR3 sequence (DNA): TGTGCCAGCTCCCATGGGACAGTAAACACCAATTCACCCCTCCACTTT. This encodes CASSHGTVNTNSPLHF.

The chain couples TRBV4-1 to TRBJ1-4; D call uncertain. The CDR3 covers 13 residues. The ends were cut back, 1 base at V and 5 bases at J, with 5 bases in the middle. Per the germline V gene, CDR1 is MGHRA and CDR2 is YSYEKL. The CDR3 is CASSQGGNEKLFF. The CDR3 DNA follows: TGCGCCAGCAGCCAAGGAGGAAATGAAAAACTGTTTTTT.

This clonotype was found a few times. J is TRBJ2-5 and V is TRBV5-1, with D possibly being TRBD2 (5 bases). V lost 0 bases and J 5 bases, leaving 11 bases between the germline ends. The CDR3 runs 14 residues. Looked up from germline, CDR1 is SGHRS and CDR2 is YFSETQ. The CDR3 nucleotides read TGCGCCAGCAGCTTGGATGAGGGCCGGGAGACCCAGTACTTC. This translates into CASSLDEGRETQYF.

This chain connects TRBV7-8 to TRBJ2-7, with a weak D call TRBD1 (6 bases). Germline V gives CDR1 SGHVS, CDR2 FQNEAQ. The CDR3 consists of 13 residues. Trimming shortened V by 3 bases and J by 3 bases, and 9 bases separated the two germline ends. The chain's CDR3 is CASSLTGFYEQYF. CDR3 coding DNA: TGTGCCAGCAGCTTGACAGGATTCTACGAGCAGTACTTC.

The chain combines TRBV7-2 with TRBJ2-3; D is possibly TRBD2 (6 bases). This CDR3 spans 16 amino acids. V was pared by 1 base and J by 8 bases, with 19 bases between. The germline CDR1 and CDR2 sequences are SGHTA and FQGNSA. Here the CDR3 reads CASSLDRDFPRGTQYF. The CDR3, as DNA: TGTGCCAGCAGCTTAGACCGGGACTTCCCAAGGGGTACGCAGTATTTT.

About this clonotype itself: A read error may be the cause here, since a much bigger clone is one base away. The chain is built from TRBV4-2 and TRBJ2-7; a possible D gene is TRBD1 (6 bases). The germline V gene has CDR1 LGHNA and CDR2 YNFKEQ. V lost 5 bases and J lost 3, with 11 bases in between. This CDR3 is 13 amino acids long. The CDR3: CASSVPGDYEQYF. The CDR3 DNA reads TGTGCCAGCAGCGTCCCAGGGGACTACGAGCAGTACTTC.

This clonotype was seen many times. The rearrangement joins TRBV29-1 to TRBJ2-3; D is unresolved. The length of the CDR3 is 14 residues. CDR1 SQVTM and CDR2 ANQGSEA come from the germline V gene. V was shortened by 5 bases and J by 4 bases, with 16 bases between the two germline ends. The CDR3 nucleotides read TGCAGCGTTCTTCGCGGTACGTTGTCAGATACGCAGTATTTT. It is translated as CSVLRGTLSDTQYF.

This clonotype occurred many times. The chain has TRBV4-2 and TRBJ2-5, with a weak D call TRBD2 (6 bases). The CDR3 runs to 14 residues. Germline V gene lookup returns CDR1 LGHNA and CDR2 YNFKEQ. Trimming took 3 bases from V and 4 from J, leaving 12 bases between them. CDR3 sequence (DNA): TGTGCCAGCAGCCATTCCGGACTACCAGAGACCCAGTACTTC. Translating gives CASSHSGLPETQYF.

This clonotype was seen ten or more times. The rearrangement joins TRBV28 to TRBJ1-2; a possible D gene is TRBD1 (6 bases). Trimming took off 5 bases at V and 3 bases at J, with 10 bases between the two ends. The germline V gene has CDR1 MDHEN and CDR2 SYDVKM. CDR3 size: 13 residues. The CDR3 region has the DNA TGTGCCAGCAGTCTTGGACAGCACTATGGCTACACCTTC. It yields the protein CASSLGQHYGYTF.

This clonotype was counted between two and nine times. CDR3 in DNA: TGTGCCTGGAGTGTTCAAATAAACTATGGCTACACCTTC. The encoded protein is CAWSVQINYGYTF. The chain uses TRBV30 and TRBJ1-2; unclear D gene. The CDR3 length is 13 residues. The germline CDR1 and CDR2 sequences are GTSNPN and SVGIG (reference sequence). Between the trimmed V and J ends, which lost 0 bases and 2 bases, there was a span of 7 bases.